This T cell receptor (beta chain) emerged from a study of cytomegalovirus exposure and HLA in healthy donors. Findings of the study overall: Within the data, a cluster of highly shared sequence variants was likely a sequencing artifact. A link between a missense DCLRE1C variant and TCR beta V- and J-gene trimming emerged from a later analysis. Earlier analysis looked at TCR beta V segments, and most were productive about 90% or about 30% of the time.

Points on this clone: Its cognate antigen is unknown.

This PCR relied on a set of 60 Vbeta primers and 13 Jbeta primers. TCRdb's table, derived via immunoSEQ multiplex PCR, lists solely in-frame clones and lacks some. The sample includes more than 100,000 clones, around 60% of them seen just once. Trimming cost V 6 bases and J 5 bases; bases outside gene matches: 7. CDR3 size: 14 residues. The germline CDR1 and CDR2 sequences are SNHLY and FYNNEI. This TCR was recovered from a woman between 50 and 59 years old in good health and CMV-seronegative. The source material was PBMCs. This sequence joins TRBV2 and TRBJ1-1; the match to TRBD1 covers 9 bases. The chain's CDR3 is CASRFTGGSTEAFF. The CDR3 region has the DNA TGTGCCAGCAGGTTCACAGGGGGCAGTACTGAAGCTTTCTTT.